This T cell receptor (beta chain) derives from a study of T cells in narcolepsy. Study summary: Patients with NT1 or NT2 and healthy control donors were enrolled.

Study conclusions and caveats: Healthy controls reportedly lacked the autoreactive clonotypes serially found in patients' blood. Autoreactive clone sequences were missing from some blood memory CD4+ repertoires.

The data were produced by immunoSEQ multiplex PCR, yet TCRdb's version contains in-frame clones alone and is incomplete. The table lists about 40,000 clones, around 89% of them singletons. On this clone: Its antigen is as yet unknown.

Germline lookup yields CDR1 MNHEY and CDR2 SMNVEV (reference sequence). The CDR3 has 14 residues. Trimming took 4 bases from V and 7 from J, leaving 16 bases between them. The receptor comes from a human donor with narcolepsy. The sample was CD45RA- memory CD4+ T cells from PBMCs. The genes are TRBV27 and TRBJ1-2; possible D gene TRBD1, 5 bases. The CDR3 DNA reads as TGTGCCAGCAGTTCCACTCCCCAGGGAGGTGGCTACACCTTC. Its protein is CASSSTPQGGGYTF.